This TCR beta chain emerged from a study of shared clonotypes between healthy human individuals. Study results and limitations: Sharing across four donors was highest in naive CD4 (roughly 5%) and lowest in memory CD8 (approximately 0.4%).

Comments on this clone: Its cognate antigen is unknown.

Using immunoSEQ multiplex PCR, the repertoire was profiled, and TCRdb retains in-frame clones only, with some absent. This table has about 2.4 million clones, approximately 94% appearing once. CDR1 is SNHLY, CDR2 FYNNEI, per germline. Deletions cut 6 bases from V and 3 bases from J, with 12 bases between. This CDR3 region has 13 residues. The material sequenced was naive CD4+ T cells from PBMCs. Subset in this sample: CD45RA+ positively selected. The chain carries TRBV2 and TRBJ2-7, with TRBD2 as a possible D gene (5 bases). This sequence was found in a man between 18 and 29 years old in good health. Some clones in this sample may be carry-over from other donors' samples. The CDR3 nucleotides read TGTGCCAGCAGCATAGCGAGAGTCTACGAGCAGTACTTC. Translating it yields CASSIARVYEQYF.